The clone carrying this T cell receptor (beta chain) was observed many times. Its antigen is unknown. Only in-frame clones appear in the TCRdb table, and some are missing; sequencing was by immunoSEQ multiplex PCR. The table shows roughly 140,000 clones, with about 91% occurring only once. This entry is derived from a study of T cell responses to AZD1222 COVID-19 vaccine. Study-wide results and caveats: Donors were largely white British and mainly female; clonal diversity was possibly underestimated.

The specimen comprised peripheral blood, sampled on day 0 of AZD1222 vaccination. This clonotype originated in an adult in good health.

Here the CDR3 DNA reads TGTGCCAGCAGCTCTCCTAGCGGGGTGTACTTC. Protein: CASSSPSGVYF. The chain couples TRBV7-9 to TRBJ2-7; 9 bases fit TRBD2. The length of the CDR3 is 11 residues. V lost 4 bases to trimming and J lost 12 bases; unmatched junction nucleotides: 4. The germline V gene has CDR1 SEHNR and CDR2 FQNEAQ (reference sequence). Filled out from reference TRBV7-9 and TRBJ2-7, the complete variable domain reads DTGVSQNPRHKITKRGQNVTFRCDPISEHNRLYWYRQTLGQGPEFLTYFQNEAQLEKSRLLSDRFSAERPKGSFSTLEIQRTEQGDSAMYLCASSSPSGVYFGPGTRLTVT.